The T cell receptor (beta chain) described here comes from a study of T cells in Graves' hyperthyroidism and ophthalmopathy. This clonotype appeared once. A junction boundary mismatches the germline segment, possibly from a read error. RNA transcripts gave rise to amplified TCR beta CDR3 regions. The HTBI primer set served for first-round RT-PCR of the TCR CDR3. TCRdb recomputed calls from the multiplex PCR reads with MiXCR, one row per CDR3 protein. The sample gives under 450,000 distinct CDR3 sequences, about a sixth of which show up once; 34% is in the top ten. CDR1 MGHRA and CDR2 YSYEKL come from the germline V gene. This CDR3 comprises 18 residues.

The receptor comes from a woman in her 30s with Graves' hyperthyroidism that later progressed to Graves' ophthalmopathy. The source material was blood. The chain couples TRBV4-1 to TRBJ2-7; D possibly uses TRBD1 or TRBD2 (5 bases each). The CDR3 bases are TGCGCCAGCATCCAAGATTTCCCCACAGGACTTGGGCCGTATGAGCAGTACTTC. Translating gives CASIQDFPTGLGPYEQYF.